Below, one T cell receptor (beta chain) is given with its context. The antigen remains unidentified. Generated by immunoSEQ multiplex PCR, the TCRdb table keeps only in-frame clones and is missing some. The data hold tens of thousands of clones, with 70% to 90% observed a single time. This sample is part of a study of pediatric ulcerative colitis. Overall study findings and caveats: A couple of rectal CDR3 clonotypes occurred in all ulcerative colitis patients. Total lymphocyte DNA, not sorted subsets, was the template.

V lost 5 bases to trimming and J lost 5 bases; unmatched junction nucleotides: 7. The germline gives CDR1 SGHVS, CDR2 FQNEAQ. CDR3 length: 15 residues. The sequenced sample was blood. The source is a boy aged 10-17 years with severe ulcerative colitis. The chain couples TRBV7-8 to TRBJ2-5; 11 nucleotides line up with TRBD2. As DNA, the CDR3 is TGTGCCAGCAGCCCGACTAGCGGGACATTGGAGACCCAGTACTTC. Translated, it gives CASSPTSGTLETQYF.